This entry lists 28 T cell receptor beta chains sequenced from one sample in a study of shared clonotypes between healthy human individuals. Only in-frame clones appear in the TCRdb table, and some are missing; sequencing was by immunoSEQ multiplex PCR. The table has about 480,000 clones, almost 80% seen once. What was sequenced was PBMCs. These receptors were obtained from a middle-aged woman in good health. Some clones in this sample may be carry-over from other donors' samples.

This clone was seen just once. V gene TRBV7-9 combines with J gene TRBJ1-5; 7 positions agree with TRBD1. The V segment lost 5 bases and the J segment 11 bases; nucleotides outside the gene matches: 15. Germline V gives CDR1 SEHNR, CDR2 FQNEAQ (reference sequence). The CDR3 loop spans 15 amino acids. The chain's CDR3 is CASSPTGTPKEAQHF. The CDR3 DNA reads as TGTGCCAGCAGCCCGACAGGGACCCCAAAGGAGGCCCAGCATTTT. Full variable domain (outside the CDR3, taken from reference TRBV7-9 and TRBJ1-5): DTGVSQNPRHKITKRGQNVTFRCDPISEHNRLYWYRQTLGQGPEFLTYFQNEAQLEKSRLLSDRFSAERPKGSFSTLEIQRTEQGDSAMYLCASSPTGTPKEAQHFGDGTRLSIL.

The chain couples TRBV28 to TRBJ2-1; D not resolved. Germline V gene lookup returns CDR1 MDHEN and CDR2 SYDVKM. There are 14 residues in the CDR3. The V end was cut by 1 base, the J end by 4 bases, with 8 bases between. The CDR3 coding sequence is TGTGCCAGCAGTTTATCGGCCGCATACAATGAGCAGTTCTTC. Protein product: CASSLSAAYNEQFF.

This clone was recorded once. V is TRBV28 and J is TRBJ2-7, with TRBD2 matching over 12 bases. Unmatched junction bases numbered 9, after V lost 6 bases and J lost 6 bases. Per germline, CDR1 MDHEN and CDR2 SYDVKM. CDR3 length: 15 amino acids. CDR3 nucleotide sequence: TGTGCCAGCAGCCCGGCGACTAGCGGGAGCACCGAGCAGTACTTC. Its protein is CASSPATSGSTEQYF.

This clone was detected a few times. The rearrangement uses TRBV5-1 and TRBJ2-5, with 7 positions matching TRBD2. The V and J ends lost 0 bases and 1 base, in that order; junction bases with no gene match: 6. Germline CDR1 is SGHRS and CDR2 is YFSETQ. This CDR3 is 16 amino acids long. This chain's CDR3 is CASSLEASGAQETQYF. The DNA for the CDR3 is TGCGCCAGCAGCTTGGAGGCTAGCGGAGCCCAAGAGACCCAGTACTTC.

This rearrangement joins TRBV7-2 to TRBJ2-5; D call uncertain. Trimming took off 2 bases at V and 5 bases at J, with 12 bases between the two ends. The CDR3 totals 14 residues. Germline V gene lookup returns CDR1 SGHTA and CDR2 FQGNSA. The CDR3 sequence is CASSLSGSWETQYF. CDR3 bases: TGTGCCAGCAGCTTATCGGGTAGCTGGGAGACCCAGTACTTC.

The chain combines TRBV25-1 with TRBJ2-2; 7 nucleotides line up with TRBD1. Germline CDR1 reads MGHDK; CDR2 reads SYGVNS. The trim removed 6 bases at V and 6 bases at J, leaving 4 bases unmatched. The CDR3 consists of 13 residues. CDR3: CASRDRVAGELFF. CDR3 nucleotides: TGTGCCAGCAGAGACAGGGTCGCCGGGGAGCTGTTTTTT.

At least ten counts were recorded for this clone. The CDR3 loop is CASSGGQGEQETQYF. CDR3 coding DNA: TGTGCCAGCAGTGGAGGACAGGGGGAGCAAGAGACCCAGTACTTC. J is TRBJ2-5 and V is TRBV6-1; 10 nucleotides match TRBD1. The CDR3 is made up of 15 amino acids. The germline V gene encodes CDR1 MNHNS and CDR2 SASEGT. The trim removed 4 bases at V and 2 bases at J, leaving 4 bases unmatched.

The CDR3 nucleotides are TGTGCCAGCAGTCCGGACAGGGCCGTTAGGGGGAATGAGCAGTTCTTC. It encodes CASSPDRAVRGNEQFF. The genes are TRBV2 and TRBJ2-1; 8 nucleotides line up with TRBD1. This CDR3 contains 16 residues. J was trimmed by 7 bases and V by 5 bases; bases with no gene match: 13. In germline, CDR1 is SNHLY, CDR2 FYNNEI.

This clone has only one observation. The chain recombines TRBV6-5 with TRBJ2-7; D might be TRBD1 (6 bases). Trimming shortened V by 4 bases and J by 4 bases, and 20 bases separated the two germline ends. Germline-derived CDR1 and CDR2 are MNHEY and SVGAGI. The CDR3 has 16 residues. CDR3 bases: TGTGCCAGCAGTTTCATCAACAGGGTTGGGAAATACGAGCAGTACTTC. Protein product: CASSFINRVGKYEQYF.

This clone was recorded at least ten times. The gene calls are TRBV19 and TRBJ2-1, with a possible D match to TRBD2 (6 bases). This CDR3 has 15 residues. The ends were cut back, 7 bases at V and 0 bases at J, with 13 bases in the middle. Germline V CDR1 and CDR2: LNHDA, SQIVND (reference sequence). The DNA of the CDR3 is TGTGCCAGTATAGCGGACCCCAGCTCCTACAATGAGCAGTTCTTC. Encoded protein: CASIADPSSYNEQFF.

In its sample, this clone was seen once. This chain uses TRBV28 with TRBJ2-7; 8 positions agree with TRBD2. Per the germline V gene, CDR1 is MDHEN and CDR2 is SYDVKM. V was pared by 2 bases and J by 5 bases, with 2 bases of the junction left unmatched. This CDR3 contains 13 residues. CDR3 in DNA: TGTGCCAGCAGTTTACTAGCGGGCGACGAGCAGTACTTC. Its translation: CASSLLAGDEQYF.

The chain links TRBV28 to TRBJ2-5; the D gene could be TRBD1 or TRBD2 (5 bases each). The CDR3 has 15 residues. With 6 bases removed from V and 5 bases from J, the gap between germline ends came to 19 bases. Germline values: CDR1 MDHEN, CDR2 SYDVKM. CDR3 sequence: CASSTTRGPRETQYF. CDR3 in DNA: TGTGCCAGCAGCACCACACGGGGCCCTCGGGAGACCCAGTACTTC.

This sequence joins TRBV5-1 and TRBJ1-1; tentative D call: TRBD1 (6 bases). The CDR3 spans 14 residues. V was cut by 4 bases and J by 5 bases, with 15 bases left in between. CDR1 is SGHRS and CDR2 is YFSETQ in the germline V gene. The CDR3 DNA reads TGCGCCAGCAGCCAGACACTGGGACAAACTGAAGCTTTCTTT. This sequence encodes CASSQTLGQTEAFF.

The chain links TRBV29-1 to TRBJ2-7, with 8 nucleotides matching TRBD1. After removal of 4 bases from V and 4 bases from J, the junction contained 3 bases not matched to a gene. There are 12 residues in the CDR3. CDR1 is SQVTM, CDR2 ANQGSEA, per germline. The CDR3 sequence is CSVGNRGYEQYF. The CDR3 DNA reads as TGCAGCGTTGGAAACAGGGGGTACGAGCAGTACTTC.

V usage is TRBV9 and J usage is TRBJ2-5, with a tentative D call TRBD1 (7 bases). Germline assignment: CDR1 SGDLS and CDR2 YYNGEE. The V end lost 0 bases, the J end lost 7 bases, and 16 bases lay between the germline ends. This CDR3 spans 15 amino acids. The CDR3 DNA sequence: TGTGCCAGCAGCGTAGGGGACAGCGGGCGGGTGACCCAGTACTTC. Translating it yields CASSVGDSGRVTQYF.

The rearrangement joins TRBV28 to TRBJ1-1; possibly TRBD1 for D (5 bases). V lost 7 bases and J lost 7, with 16 bases in between. Germline-derived CDR1 and CDR2 are MDHEN and SYDVKM. CDR3 length: 13 residues. DNA of the CDR3: TGTGCCAGCACCTTAGGGGCCGGGGTTGAAGCTTTCTTT. Translation: CASTLGAGVEAFF.

This clone was observed once. The chain recombines TRBV11-2 with TRBJ2-7, with a tentative D call TRBD2 (5 bases). The V end lost 5 bases, the J end lost 6 bases, and 23 bases lay between the germline ends. The CDR3 contains 16 residues. The germline gives CDR1 SGHAT, CDR2 FQNNGV. CDR3: CASSLFVLREGGEQYF. CDR3 bases: TGTGCCAGCAGCCTCTTCGTCCTTCGGGAAGGTGGCGAGCAGTACTTC.

This clone was observed a single time. This rearrangement joins TRBV29-1 to TRBJ2-1, with D perhaps matching TRBD1 (6 bases). Trimming left V 7 bases short and J 1 base short, with 8 bases between. The CDR3 contains 12 residues. Germline V gene lookup returns CDR1 SQVTM and CDR2 ANQGSEA. The CDR3, as DNA: TGCAGCGGGGGGACATCCTACAATGAGCAGTTCTTC. This translates into CSGGTSYNEQFF.

The J gene is TRBJ2-7, the V gene TRBV5-6; D uncertain. CDR1 is SGHDT, CDR2 YYEEEE, per germline. V lost 0 bases, J lost 0 bases, and 13 bases lay in between. The CDR3 is 16 amino acids. The CDR3 DNA reads as TGTGCCAGCAGCTTGGACGGTTCGGGCGCCTCCTACGAGCAGTACTTC. It is translated as CASSLDGSGASYEQYF.

This chain connects TRBV5-1 to TRBJ1-1; 8 nucleotides line up with TRBD1. CDR1 is SGHRS and CDR2 is YFSETQ in the germline V gene. The CDR3 spans 14 residues. J was trimmed by 3 bases and V by 4 bases; bases with no gene match: 5. CDR3 sequence (DNA): TGCGCCAGCAGCACAAGACAGGGGTACACTGAAGCTTTCTTT. It specifies CASSTRQGYTEAFF.

The V and J genes are TRBV6-1 and TRBJ2-2; 9 nucleotides align to TRBD1. The germline V gene has CDR1 MNHNS and CDR2 SASEGT. The CDR3 consists of 14 residues. After removal of 6 bases from V and 6 bases from J, the junction contained 5 bases not matched to a gene. CDR3 DNA: TGTGCCAGCAGACGGGACAGGGAGGCCGGGGAGCTGTTTTTT. It specifies CASRRDREAGELFF.

The rearrangement uses TRBV28 and TRBJ1-1; no firm D call. CDR3 length: 11 amino acids. The V gene's germline CDR1 is MDHEN and CDR2 SYDVKM. Between the trimmed V and J ends, which lost 2 bases and 9 bases, there was a span of 7 bases. CDR3 in amino acids: CASSLRDQAFF. The CDR3 bases are TGTGCCAGCAGTTTACGAGACCAAGCTTTCTTT.

V gene TRBV5-4 combines with J gene TRBJ2-7; 11 nucleotides align to TRBD2. V was pared by 3 bases and J by 3 bases, with 8 bases of the junction left unmatched. The CDR3 spans 16 residues. Germline V gene data show CDR1 as SGHNT and CDR2 as YYREEE (reference sequence). Here the CDR3 reads CASSSPTSGRIYEQYF. CDR3 in DNA: TGTGCCAGCAGCTCCCCCACTAGCGGGAGAATCTACGAGCAGTACTTC.

The chain combines TRBV27 with TRBJ2-1; 10 bases align to TRBD2. With V trimmed by 7 bases and J by 9 bases, 15 bases remained unmatched. CDR1 is MNHEY and CDR2 is SMNVEV in the germline V gene (reference sequence). The CDR3 spans 16 residues. CDR3 coding DNA: TGTGCCAGCACCCTCCAGCGGGAGGGCCGCGGGGGTGAGCAGTTCTTC. This gives the protein CASTLQREGRGGEQFF.

CDR3 DNA: TGTGCCAGCAGTTCCGCCGGGACAGGGTCCTACGAGCAGTACTTC. Amino acid sequence: CASSSAGTGSYEQYF. The chain couples TRBV28 to TRBJ2-7; 9 bases agree with TRBD1. J was trimmed by 1 base and V by 4 bases; bases with no gene match: 5. Per the germline V gene, CDR1 is MDHEN and CDR2 is SYDVKM. This CDR3 is 15 amino acids long. The whole variable domain, filled in from reference TRBV28 and TRBJ2-7, reads DVKVTQSSRYLVKRTGEKVFLECVQDMDHENMFWYRQDPGLGLRLIYFSYDVKMKEKGDIPEGYSVSREKKERFSLILESASTNQTSMYLCASSSAGTGSYEQYFGPGTRLTVT.

J is TRBJ2-7 and V is TRBV11-3; no clear D. Germline-derived CDR1 and CDR2 are SGHNT and YENEEA. This CDR3 spans 15 amino acids. V was clipped by 5 bases and J by 0 bases, with 14 bases between them. The CDR3 nucleotides read TGTGCCAGCAGCCGAAGCGAGTCCTCCTCCTACGAGCAGTACTTC. It is translated as CASSRSESSSYEQYF.

V is TRBV28 and J is TRBJ2-3; 7 nucleotides match TRBD2. Trimming cost V 6 bases and J 0 bases; bases outside gene matches: 21. The V gene's germline CDR1 is MDHEN and CDR2 SYDVKM. This CDR3 contains 20 residues. The CDR3 sequence: CASSLRGMPSRGSSTDTQYF. The CDR3 coding sequence is TGTGCCAGCAGCCTACGTGGAATGCCGTCGCGCGGGAGTAGCACAGATACGCAGTATTTT.

The chain joins TRBV18 to TRBJ2-1; TRBD1 matches at 7 bases. The CDR3 loop spans 17 amino acids. V dropped 0 bases and J dropped 7; count of bases not matched to a gene: 12. Germline CDR1 is KGHSH and CDR2 is LQKENI. The CDR3 bases are TGTGCCAGCTCACCACCGATCGGACAGGCTGGTTGGAATGAGCAGTTCTTC. Amino acid sequence: CASSPPIGQAGWNEQFF.